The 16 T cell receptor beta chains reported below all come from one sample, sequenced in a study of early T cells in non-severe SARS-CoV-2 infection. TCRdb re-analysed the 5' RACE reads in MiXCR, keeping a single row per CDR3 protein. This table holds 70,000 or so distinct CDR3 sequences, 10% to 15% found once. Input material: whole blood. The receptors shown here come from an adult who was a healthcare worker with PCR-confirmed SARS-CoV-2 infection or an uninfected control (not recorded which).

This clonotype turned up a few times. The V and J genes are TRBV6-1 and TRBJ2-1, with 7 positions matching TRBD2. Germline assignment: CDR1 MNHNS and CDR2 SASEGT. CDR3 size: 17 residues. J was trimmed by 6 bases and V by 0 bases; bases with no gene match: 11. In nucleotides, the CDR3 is TGTGCCAGCAGTGAAGCGATTACAGCGGGGCGACTCAATGAGCAGTTCTTC. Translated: CASSEAITAGRLNEQFF.

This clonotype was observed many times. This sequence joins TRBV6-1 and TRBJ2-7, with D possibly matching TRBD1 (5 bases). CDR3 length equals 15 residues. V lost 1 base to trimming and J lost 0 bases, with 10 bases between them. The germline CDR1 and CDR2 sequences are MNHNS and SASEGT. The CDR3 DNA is TGTGCCAGCAGTGAAGAGGACAACTACTCCTACGAGCAGTACTTC. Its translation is CASSEEDNYSYEQYF.

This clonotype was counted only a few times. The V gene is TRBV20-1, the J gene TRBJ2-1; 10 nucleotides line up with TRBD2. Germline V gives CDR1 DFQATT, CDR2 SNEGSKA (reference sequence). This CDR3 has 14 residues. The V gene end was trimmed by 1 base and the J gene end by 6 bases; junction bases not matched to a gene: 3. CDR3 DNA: TGCAGTGCTAGAGTGAGCGGGGGGGCCAATGAGCAGTTCTTC. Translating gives CSARVSGGANEQFF.

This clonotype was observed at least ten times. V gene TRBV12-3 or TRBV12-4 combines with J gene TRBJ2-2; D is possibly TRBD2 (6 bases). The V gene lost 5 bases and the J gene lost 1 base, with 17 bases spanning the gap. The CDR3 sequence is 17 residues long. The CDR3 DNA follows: TGTGCCAGCAGTCGCCCCCGGGACTTCATGAACACCGGGGAGCTGTTTTTT. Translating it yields CASSRPRDFMNTGELFF.

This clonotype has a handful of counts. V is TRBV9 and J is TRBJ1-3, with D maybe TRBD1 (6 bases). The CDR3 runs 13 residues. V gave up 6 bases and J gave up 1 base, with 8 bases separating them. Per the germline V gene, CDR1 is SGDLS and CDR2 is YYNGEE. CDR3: CASTQGSGNTIYF. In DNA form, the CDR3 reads TGTGCCAGCACCCAGGGGTCTGGAAACACCATATATTTT.

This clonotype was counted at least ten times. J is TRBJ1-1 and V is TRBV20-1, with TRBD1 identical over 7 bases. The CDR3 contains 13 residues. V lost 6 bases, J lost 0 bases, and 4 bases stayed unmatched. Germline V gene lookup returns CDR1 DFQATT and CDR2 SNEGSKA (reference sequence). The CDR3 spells CSATTGMNTEAFF. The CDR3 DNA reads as TGCAGTGCCACGACAGGGATGAACACTGAAGCTTTCTTT.

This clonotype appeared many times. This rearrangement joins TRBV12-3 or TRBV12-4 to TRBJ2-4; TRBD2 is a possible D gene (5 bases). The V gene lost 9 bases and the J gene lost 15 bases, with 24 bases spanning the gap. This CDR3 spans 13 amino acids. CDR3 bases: TGTGCCAGTACCAATTCGGTCCGTGGAGGCCTGTACTTC. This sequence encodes CASTNSVRGGLYF.

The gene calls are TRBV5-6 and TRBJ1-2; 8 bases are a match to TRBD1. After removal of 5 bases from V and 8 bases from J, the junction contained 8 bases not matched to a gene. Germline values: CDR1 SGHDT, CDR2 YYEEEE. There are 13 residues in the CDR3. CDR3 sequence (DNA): TGTGCCAGCAGGCGTGACAGGGGACGAGGCTACACCTTC. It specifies CASRRDRGRGYTF.

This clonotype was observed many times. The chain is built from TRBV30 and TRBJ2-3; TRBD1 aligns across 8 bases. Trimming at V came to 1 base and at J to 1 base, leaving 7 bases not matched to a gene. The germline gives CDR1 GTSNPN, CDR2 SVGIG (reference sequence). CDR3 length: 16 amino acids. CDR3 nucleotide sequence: TGTGCCTGGAGTGCACTCCCGGGACAGGGCACAGATACGCAGTATTTT. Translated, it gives CAWSALPGQGTDTQYF.

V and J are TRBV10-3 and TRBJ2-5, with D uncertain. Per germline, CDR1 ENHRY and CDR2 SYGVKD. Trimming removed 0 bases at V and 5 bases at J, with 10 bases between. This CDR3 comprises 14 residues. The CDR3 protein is CAISESQAGETQYF. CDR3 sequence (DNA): TGTGCCATCAGTGAGTCGCAGGCCGGGGAGACCCAGTACTTC.

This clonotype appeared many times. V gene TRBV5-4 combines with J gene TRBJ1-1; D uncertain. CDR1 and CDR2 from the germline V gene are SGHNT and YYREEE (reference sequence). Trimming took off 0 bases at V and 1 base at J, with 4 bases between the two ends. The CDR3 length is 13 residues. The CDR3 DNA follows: TGTGCCAGCAGCTTGGGGCCGAACACTGAAGCTTTCTTT. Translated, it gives CASSLGPNTEAFF.

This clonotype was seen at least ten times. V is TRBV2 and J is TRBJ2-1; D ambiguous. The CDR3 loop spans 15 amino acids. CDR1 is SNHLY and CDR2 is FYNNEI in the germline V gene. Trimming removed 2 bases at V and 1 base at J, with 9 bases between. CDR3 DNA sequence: TGTGCCAGCAGTGAAATCGGTACGTCCTACAATGAGCAGTTCTTC. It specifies CASSEIGTSYNEQFF.

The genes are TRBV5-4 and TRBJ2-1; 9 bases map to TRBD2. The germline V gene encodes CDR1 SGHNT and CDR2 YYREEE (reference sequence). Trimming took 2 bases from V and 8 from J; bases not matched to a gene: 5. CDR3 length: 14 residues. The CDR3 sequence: CASSFGGGAHEQFF. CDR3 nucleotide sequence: TGTGCCAGCAGCTTCGGCGGGGGGGCGCATGAGCAGTTCTTC.

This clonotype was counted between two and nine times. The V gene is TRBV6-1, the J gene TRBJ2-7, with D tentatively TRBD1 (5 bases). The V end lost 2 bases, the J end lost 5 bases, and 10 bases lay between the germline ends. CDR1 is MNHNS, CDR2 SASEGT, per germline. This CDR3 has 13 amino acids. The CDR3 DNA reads TGTGCCAGCAGTGAACAGGGAAAGAACGAGCAGTACTTC. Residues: CASSEQGKNEQYF.

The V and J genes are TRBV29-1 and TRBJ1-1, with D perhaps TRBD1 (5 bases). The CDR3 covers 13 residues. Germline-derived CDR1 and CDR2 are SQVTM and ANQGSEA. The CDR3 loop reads CMGRREMNTEAFF. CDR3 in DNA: TGCATGGGGCGGCGGGAAATGAACACTGAAGCTTTCTTT.

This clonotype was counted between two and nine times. The CDR3 reads CASSLVSVGLSYEQYF. CDR3 sequence (DNA): TGTGCCAGCAGCTTAGTAAGCGTGGGTCTCTCCTACGAGCAGTACTTC. The chain carries TRBV7-2 and TRBJ2-7; no clear D. This CDR3 contains 16 residues. V shed 1 base and J shed 0 bases, with 13 bases lying between them. CDR1 SGHTA and CDR2 FQGNSA come from the germline V gene.